This paragraph covers one T cell receptor (beta chain) sequence. What this receptor recognizes is not known. No much larger clone exists at a distance of one base, and base qualities are not known. These data belong to a study of blood T cell repertoires in COVID-19 (TCRdb year 2020). Describing the broader study: Collaborator samples came from the United States, Italy and Spain and covered acute and convalescent phases of COVID-19. HLA class I and class II types, where available, came from metadata supplied by the sample provider rather than from assay-based typing. A freely available public database, intended as a resource for researchers studying the immune response to SARS-CoV-2, is where the repertoires were released. Sample metadata almost always included a de-identified subject ID, COVID-19 status, age in years and sex. The dataset comprised deeply sampled blood TCRbeta repertoires from subjects exposed to, actively infected with, or recovered from COVID-19. The material from the prospective study consisted of cDNA or gDNA derived from T cells, B-cell-depleted T cells, or PBMCs. Samples came from the ongoing ImmuneRACE study (first 160 participants) plus 1,254 subjects from 6 global collaborators. The paper as a whole reports these results and caveats: Clinical and demographic metadata were provided uncurated, with the amount varying by source and participant.

Whole blood was collected in K2EDTA tubes by collaborating institutions according to the institutions' own protocols. Collaborator samples were shipped for TCRbeta analysis as frozen whole blood, isolated PBMCs, or DNA extracted from either sample type. The immunoSEQ Assay, a bias-controlled multiplex PCR, was used to amplify TCRbeta CDR3 regions from genomic DNA. The source study handled its data this way. Nucleated cell counts per sample were estimated from amplification of reference gene primers within the assay. Sequence reads were collapsed and filtered to measure the absolute abundance of every unique TCRbeta CDR3 rearrangement. For each sample, productive Simpson clonality was calculated as the square root of Simpson's diversity index across productive rearrangements. Not all clones reach the TCRdb copy of this immuneACCESS table, which keeps in-frame sequences only. Checked studies attribute under half of the gap to unresolved V genes and leave the rest unexplained. The V and J calls and clone size were taken over from that table, and D and trimming were inferred from the DNA. This sample holds roughly 50,000 clones; more than 75% were observed only once. The ten largest clonotypes hold approximately 15% of the sample.

Counted from cysteine to phenylalanine, this CDR3 has 13 amino acids. The read is trimmed to its CDR3 DNA, 39 bases read in frame from base 1. Reading the germline V gene gives CDR1 MNHEY and CDR2 SVGAGI. Trimming accounts for 6 bases at V and 2 bases at J, while the number of junction bases matched to no gene is 3. This clonotype was obtained from a human donor with active COVID-19. The donor label of this sample is uncertain. Sequencing used peripheral blood. The sequence links TRBV6-5 to TRBJ1-2, with TRBD1 identical over 7 junction bases. At the DNA level, the sequence is TGTGCCAGCAGGACAGGGCCAAACTATGGCTACACCTTC. Its protein product is CASRTGPNYGYTF.